Described below is a single T cell receptor (beta chain) sequence and its context. This record comes from a study of blood T cell repertoires in COVID-19. Looking at the study overall: Both acute and convalescent COVID-19 samples were obtained from the United States, Italy and Spain. Sample material is recorded as cDNA or gDNA derived from T cells, B-cell-depleted T cells, or PBMCs.

Original methodology: Amplification of reference gene primers was used by the study to estimate nucleated cell counts. Sequencing used immunoSEQ multiplex PCR; TCRdb keeps in-frame clones, though not all of them. From that table come the V and J calls and clone size; the DNA was used to work out D and trimming. The sample lists hundreds of thousands of clones, 87% occurring once. Sequenced sample: peripheral blood. The sequence derives from a woman aged 18-29 years who had recovered from COVID-19.

DNA for the CDR3: TGTGCCAGCAGCAATTGTTTAGGGACTAGCGGGAGTCTAGGGCTCTCCTACGAGCAGTACTTC. Its translation is CASSNCLGTSGSLGLSYEQYF. The rearrangement joins TRBV21-1 to TRBJ2-7; the D segment call TRBD2 is taken from the table without a DNA check. TRBV21-1 is marked as a pseudogene. The length of the CDR3 is 21 residues.